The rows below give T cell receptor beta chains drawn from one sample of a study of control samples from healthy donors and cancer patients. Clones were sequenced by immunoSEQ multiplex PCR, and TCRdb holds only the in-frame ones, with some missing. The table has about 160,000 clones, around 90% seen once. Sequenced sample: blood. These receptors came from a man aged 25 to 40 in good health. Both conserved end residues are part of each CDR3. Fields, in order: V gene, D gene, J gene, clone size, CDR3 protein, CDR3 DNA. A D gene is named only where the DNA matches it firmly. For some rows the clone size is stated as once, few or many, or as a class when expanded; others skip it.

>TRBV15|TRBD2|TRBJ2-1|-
CATSRDRPSGYYNEQFF
TGTGCCACCAGCAGAGATCGGCCTAGCGGTTACTACAATGAGCAGTTCTTC
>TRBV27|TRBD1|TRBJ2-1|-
CASSLLGQGNEQFF
TGTGCCAGCAGTTTACTGGGACAGGGGAATGAGCAGTTCTTC
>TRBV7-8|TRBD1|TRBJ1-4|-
CASSSRRGQGGEKLFF
TGTGCCAGCAGCTCCCGGAGGGGACAGGGAGGGGAAAAACTGTTTTTT
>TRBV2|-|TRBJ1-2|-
CASSERSDYGYTF
TGTGCCAGCAGTGAACGGTCGGACTATGGCTACACCTTC
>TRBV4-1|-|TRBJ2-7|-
CASSQVYPHEQYF
TGCGCCAGCAGCCAAGTCTACCCTCACGAGCAGTACTTC
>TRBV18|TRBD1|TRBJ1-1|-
CASSSQGGAFF
TGTGCCAGCTCCTCACAGGGGGGCGCTTTCTTT
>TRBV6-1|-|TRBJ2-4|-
CASSEAQGSALAKNIQYF
TGTGCCAGCAGTGAAGCGCAGGGATCCGCTCTAGCCAAAAACATTCAGTACTTC
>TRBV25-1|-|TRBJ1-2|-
CASSENRGYTF
TGTGCCAGCAGTGAAAATCGGGGCTACACCTTC
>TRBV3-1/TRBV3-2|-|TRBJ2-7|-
CASSQADREQYF
TGTGCCAGCAGCCAAGCCGATCGCGAGCAGTACTTC
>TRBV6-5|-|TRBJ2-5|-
CASGTRETQYF
TGTGCCAGCGGGACGAGGGAGACCCAGTACTTC
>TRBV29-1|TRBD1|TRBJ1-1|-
CSGASTDRVTEAFF
TGCAGCGGAGCCTCAACCGACAGGGTGACTGAAGCTTTCTTT
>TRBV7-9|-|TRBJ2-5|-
CASSLAPHPGVETQYF
TGTGCCAGCAGCCTGGCCCCGCATCCGGGGGTAGAGACCCAGTACTTC
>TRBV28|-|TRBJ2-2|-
CASRRDANTGELFF
TGTGCCAGCAGGCGGGACGCGAACACCGGGGAGCTGTTTTTT
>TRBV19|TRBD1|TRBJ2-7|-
CASSTGTGGIGEQYF
TGTGCCAGTAGTACCGGGACAGGGGGGATCGGCGAGCAGTACTTC
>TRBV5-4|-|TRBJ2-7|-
CASSSKQGMTYEQYF
TGTGCCAGCAGCTCAAAACAGGGTATGACCTACGAGCAGTACTTC
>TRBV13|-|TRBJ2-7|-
CASSLGPSGEQYF
TGTGCCAGCAGCTTAGGCCCTTCAGGCGAGCAGTACTTC
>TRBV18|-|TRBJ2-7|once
CASSPRDGYEQYF
TGTGCCAGCTCACCTCGGGACGGTTACGAGCAGTACTTC
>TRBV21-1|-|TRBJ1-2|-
CASTKIGTDYYGYTF
TGTGCCAGCACCAAAATAGGGACAGACTACTATGGCTACACCTTC
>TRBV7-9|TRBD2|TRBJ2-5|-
CASSLIPRLAETQYF
TGTGCCAGCAGCCTCATACCACGACTAGCGGAGACCCAGTACTTC
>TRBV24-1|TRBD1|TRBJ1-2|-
CATSDLHSGGGYTF
TGTGCCACCAGTGATTTGCATTCAGGGGGCGGCTACACCTTC
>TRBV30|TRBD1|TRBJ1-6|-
CACVRDRLNSPLHF
TGTGCCTGCGTCCGGGACAGGTTAAATTCACCCCTCCACTTT
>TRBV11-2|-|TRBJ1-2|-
CASSLGTGYGNGYTF
TGTGCCAGCAGCTTAGGGACGGGATATGGTAATGGCTACACCTTC
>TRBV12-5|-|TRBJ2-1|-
CASGLMGRNEQFF
TGTGCTAGTGGTTTGATGGGTAGGAATGAGCAGTTCTTC
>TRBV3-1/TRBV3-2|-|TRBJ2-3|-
CASLGLATDTQYF
TGTGCCAGCTTAGGTCTGGCCACAGATACGCAGTATTTT
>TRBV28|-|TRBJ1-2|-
CASSLAIGTRDYGYTF
TGTGCCAGCAGTTTAGCGATCGGGACACGTGACTATGGCTACACCTTC
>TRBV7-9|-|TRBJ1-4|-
CASSSAATNEKLFF
TGTGCCAGCAGCTCAGCCGCAACTAATGAAAAACTGTTTTTT
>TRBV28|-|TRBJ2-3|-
CASDSPTDTQYF
TGTGCCAGCGACAGCCCCACAGATACGCAGTATTTT
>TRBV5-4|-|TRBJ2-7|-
CASSLDRDFSYEQYF
TGTGCCAGCAGCTTGGATAGGGACTTCTCCTACGAGCAGTACTTC
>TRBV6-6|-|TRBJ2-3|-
CASGDISTDTQYF
TGTGCCAGCGGCGATATTAGCACAGATACGCAGTATTTT
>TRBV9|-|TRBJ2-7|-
CASSASRLSSSYEQYF
TGTGCCAGCAGCGCAAGTCGACTTAGCAGCTCCTACGAGCAGTACTTC
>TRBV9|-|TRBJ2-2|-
CASSVAPRGELFF
TGTGCCAGCAGCGTAGCCCCTCGTGGGGAGCTGTTTTTT
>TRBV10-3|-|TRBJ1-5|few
CAISLDGRQPQHF
TGTGCCATCAGCCTGGACGGGCGTCAGCCCCAGCATTTT
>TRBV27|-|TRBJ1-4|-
CASRPRGATNEKLFF
TGTGCCAGCAGGCCGCGGGGTGCAACTAATGAAAAACTGTTTTTT
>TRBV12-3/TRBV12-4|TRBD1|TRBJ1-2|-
CASSRQGNYGYTF
TGTGCCAGCAGTCGACAGGGTAACTATGGCTACACCTTC
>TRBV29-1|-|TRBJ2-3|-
CSVGRGDSAYTQYF
TGCAGCGTTGGCCGCGGGGACTCTGCGTATACGCAGTATTTT
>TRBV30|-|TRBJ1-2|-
CAWSVPSGYTF
TGTGCCTGGAGTGTACCTAGTGGCTACACCTTC
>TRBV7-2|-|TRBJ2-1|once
CASSLTRNEQFF
TGTGCCAGCAGCTTAACTAGAAATGAGCAGTTCTTC
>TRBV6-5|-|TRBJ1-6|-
CASSYSITRRASPLHF
TGTGCCAGCAGTTACTCGATTACCCGCAGGGCGTCACCCCTCCACTTT
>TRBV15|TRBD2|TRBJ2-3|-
CATSSGREGTDTQYF
TGTGCCACCAGCAGTGGGAGGGAGGGCACAGATACGCAGTATTTT
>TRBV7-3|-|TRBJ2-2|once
CASSLGSAGELFF
TGTGCCAGCAGCCTGGGGAGTGCCGGGGAGCTGTTTTTT
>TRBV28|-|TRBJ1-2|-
CASSLGDLLGGYTF
TGTGCCAGCAGTTTAGGCGACCTCCTGGGTGGCTACACCTTC
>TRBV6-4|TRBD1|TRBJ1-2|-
CASSPDREGGYTF
TGTGCCAGCAGTCCGGACAGGGAGGGAGGCTACACCTTC